In this sample, the clone carrying this TCR beta chain turned up many times. Its antigen is still unknown. The germline V gene has CDR1 SGHRS and CDR2 YFSETQ. This CDR3 has 14 amino acids. V shed 1 base and J shed 3 bases, with 11 bases lying between them. This specimen belongs to a study of T-cell reconstitution after alpha-beta-depleted transplantation in children. Study-wide results and limits: It was newly produced T cells that mostly accounted for T-cell counts and diversity one year after transplant.

The authors prepared the TCRbeta library with unique molecular identifiers. One entry per CDR3 protein results from TCRdb running MiXCR on the PCR reads. The profile shows 490,000 or so distinct CDR3 sequences, about 10% of them singletons. The sequencing here drew on PBMCs, taken before TCRalphabeta/CD19-depleted stem cell transplant. The TCR was taken from a child aged 2-15 years with inherited bone marrow failure, due to receive a stem cell transplant. The rearrangement uses TRBV5-1 and TRBJ2-7; D is unresolved. CDR3 region: CASSLTSVNYEQYF. DNA of the CDR3: TGCGCCAGCAGCTTGACGTCGGTAAACTACGAGCAGTACTTC.